Listed below are T cell receptor beta chains from one sample, sequenced in a study of blood T cell repertoires in COVID-19. Sequenced by immunoSEQ multiplex PCR; TCRdb stores in-frame clones only, minus some. The repertoire holds some 100,000 clones, with approximately 80% as singletons. Sequencing was performed on peripheral blood. These receptors were obtained from a human donor in a cohort sampled during active COVID-19. Each CDR3 is given with its conserved first and last residue. D genes are given only for firm matches. Clone size is not always given. Where it is, it says once, few, many or a class for expanded clones.

v_call	d_call	clone_size	j_call	cdr3_length	cdr3_nt	cdr3_aa
TRBV9	NA	NA	TRBJ1-5	15	TGTGCCAGCAGCTATCCAGGGAGGAGCAATCAGCCCCAGCATTTT	CASSYPGRSNQPQHF
TRBV5-1	TRBD2	NA	TRBJ2-7	14	TGCGCCAGCAGCCGCAGCGGGGGGAGCAACGAGCAGTACTTC	CASSRSGGSNEQYF
TRBV19	NA	NA	TRBJ1-2	15	TGTGCCAGTAGTATAGTTTCGGGGAACGACTATGGCTACACCTTC	CASSIVSGNDYGYTF
TRBV5-1	TRBD2	NA	TRBJ2-2	15	TGCGCCAGCAGCTTGACTAGCGGGAACACCGGGGAGCTGTTTTTT	CASSLTSGNTGELFF
TRBV20-1	TRBD2	NA	TRBJ2-1	11	TGCAGTGCGACCCTAGCGGGGACTCAGTTCTTC	CSATLAGTQFF
TRBV12-3/TRBV12-4	NA	NA	TRBJ1-2	13	TGTGCCAGCAGTTTAGACGAGGGTCGGGGCTACACCTTC	CASSLDEGRGYTF
TRBV21-1	NA	NA	TRBJ2-7	14	TGTGCCAGCAGCAAAAGTAGGGGCTCTTACGAGCAGTACTTC	CASSKSRGSYEQYF
TRBV30	NA	NA	TRBJ2-2	13	TGTGCCTGGAGTGTAGGGGACACCGGGGAGCTGTTTTTT	CAWSVGDTGELFF
TRBV29-1	NA	NA	TRBJ1-5	13	TGCAGCGTTGAAGTCGGGGTGGGTCAGCCCCAGCATTTT	CSVEVGVGQPQHF
TRBV6-1	NA	NA	TRBJ1-5	17	TGTGCCAGCAGTGAATTTGGCAGACTATATAGCAATCAGCCCCAGCATTTT	CASSEFGRLYSNQPQHF
TRBV5-5	NA	NA	TRBJ2-5	11	TGTGCCAGCAGCTTGCTAGAGACCCAGTACTTC	CASSLLETQYF
TRBV7-8	TRBD1	NA	TRBJ1-1	15	TGTGCCAGCAGCTCCCGGGGGACAGGAAGGACTGAAGCTTTCTTT	CASSSRGTGRTEAFF
TRBV6-4	NA	once	TRBJ2-5	17	TGTGCCAGCAGTGCCCCGGGGGAGTTGAGGCACCAAGAGACCCAGTACTTC	CASSAPGELRHQETQYF
TRBV7-8	NA	NA	TRBJ2-5	14	TGTGCCAGCAGCCCACTGGTTGGTCAAGAGACCCAGTACTTC	CASSPLVGQETQYF
TRBV6-5	NA	NA	TRBJ1-5	13	TGTGCCAGCCAAGCGGGCCCGTTTCAGCCCCAGCATTTT	CASQAGPFQPQHF
TRBV6-2/TRBV6-3	NA	NA	TRBJ1-2	15	TGTGCCAGCAGTCCCTCAGGGCGAGGTAGCTATGGCTACACCTTC	CASSPSGRGSYGYTF
TRBV27	NA	few	TRBJ2-2	14	TGTGCCAGCAGCCAGAGTAGCGCACGCGGGGAGCTGTTTTTT	CASSQSSARGELFF
TRBV6-6	TRBD1	NA	TRBJ1-1	16	TGTGCCAGCAGTTACGATCTAAACAGGGGGGAAACTGAAGCTTTCTTT	CASSYDLNRGETEAFF
TRBV28	TRBD1	NA	TRBJ1-2	15	TGTGCCAGCAGTCCCCCCGGGACAGGGCCCTATGGCTACACCTTC	CASSPPGTGPYGYTF
TRBV6-6	TRBD1	medium-sized	TRBJ2-7	15	TGTGCCAGCAGTCCCGACAGGGCCAGATCCTACGAGCAGTACTTC	CASSPDRARSYEQYF
TRBV7-3	NA	few	TRBJ2-7	13	TGTGCCAGCAGCTTATTAGGAGACTACGAGCAGTACTTC	CASSLLGDYEQYF
TRBV7-9	NA	NA	TRBJ2-2	13	TGTGCCAGCAGCCCCCGAGTAACCGGGGAGCTGTTTTTT	CASSPRVTGELFF
TRBV7-6	TRBD1	NA	TRBJ2-3	14	TGTGCCAGCAGCCCGACAGGGCTGGGGGATACGCAGTATTTT	CASSPTGLGDTQYF
TRBV2	NA	few	TRBJ2-5	12	TGTGCCAGCAGTTGGACTAAAGAGACCCAGTACTTC	CASSWTKETQYF
TRBV5-1	TRBD2	NA	TRBJ2-3	16	TGCGCCAGCAGCTCACAAACTAGCGGGGGGACAGATACGCAGTATTTT	CASSSQTSGGTDTQYF
TRBV9	TRBD2	NA	TRBJ2-2	15	TGTGCCAGCACCCGTGGCGGGGGGATCACCGGGGAGCTGTTTTTT	CASTRGGGITGELFF
TRBV7-2	NA	few	TRBJ2-5	13	TGTGCCAGCAGCTTAGAGCGGGAAGAGACCCAGTACTTC	CASSLEREETQYF
TRBV9	TRBD1	NA	TRBJ1-2	13	TGTGCCAGCAGCGTAGGGGACAGGTATGGCTACACCTTC	CASSVGDRYGYTF
TRBV12-3/TRBV12-4	NA	NA	TRBJ1-4	13	TGTGCCAGCAGTCCCGGGACACCCCCAGAACTGTTTTTT	CASSPGTPPELFF
TRBV18	NA	NA	TRBJ2-7	12	TGTGCCAGCTCACCGGCTAGGGGCGAGCAGTACTTC	CASSPARGEQYF
TRBV7-3	TRBD2	NA	TRBJ2-3	15	TGTGCCAGCAGCTTAGTGGGGGGGACCACAGATACGCAGTATTTT	CASSLVGGTTDTQYF
TRBV27	NA	NA	TRBJ2-5	16	TGTGCCAGCAGTTTTCAGGCAGGGGGGACCTGGGGGACCCAGTACTTC	CASSFQAGGTWGTQYF
TRBV25-1	NA	NA	TRBJ1-4	15	TGTGCCAGCAGTGACTCTAGAAGGCCTAATGAAAAACTGTTTTTT	CASSDSRRPNEKLFF
TRBV29-1	NA	NA	TRBJ1-1	13	TGCAGCGTTGAAGGCGTATTGAACACTGAAGCTTTCTTT	CSVEGVLNTEAFF
TRBV5-1	NA	NA	TRBJ2-1	15	TGCGCCAGCAGCTTGTCCTCGGTCGCTGACAATGAGCAGTTCTTC	CASSLSSVADNEQFF
TRBV6-5	NA	NA	TRBJ2-7	14	TGTGCCAGCAGTTATGGGGACACTACCTACGAGCAGTACTTC	CASSYGDTTYEQYF
TRBV30	NA	few	TRBJ2-6	13	TGTGCCTGGAGCAATTCTGGGGCCAACGTCCTGACTTTC	CAWSNSGANVLTF
TRBV7-2	TRBD2	NA	TRBJ2-1	18	TGTGCCAGCAGCTTAGAGGGACTAGCGGTCCTCTCCTACAATGAGCAGTTCTTC	CASSLEGLAVLSYNEQFF
TRBV4-2	TRBD2	few	TRBJ2-2	14	TGTGCCAGCAGCCAAGGCGGGGGGGCCGGGGAGCTGTTTTTT	CASSQGGGAGELFF
TRBV2	NA	NA	TRBJ1-5	14	TGTGCCAGCAGTGAAGCGGGCGGGGGTCAGCCCCAGCATTTT	CASSEAGGGQPQHF
TRBV5-6	NA	NA	TRBJ2-2	18	TGTGCCAGCAGCTTTATGATACAGGGTCGGAGATTGGGCGGGGAGCTGTTTTTT	CASSFMIQGRRLGGELFF
TRBV19	NA	NA	TRBJ1-1	13	TGTGCCAGTAATAAGAGGGAGAACACTGAAGCTTTCTTT	CASNKRENTEAFF
TRBV10-2	TRBD1	NA	TRBJ2-3	14	TGCGCCAGCAGTGAGCAGGGGGCAGGGGATACGCAGTATTTT	CASSEQGAGDTQYF
TRBV15	NA	NA	TRBJ1-5	17	TGTGCCACCAGCAGGGGGTCAGGGGCGTTAGGCGATCAGCCCCAGCATTTT	CATSRGSGALGDQPQHF
TRBV5-1	TRBD1	NA	TRBJ2-5	14	TGCGCCAGCAGAGAACAGGGGGTCACAGAGACCCAGTACTTC	CASREQGVTETQYF
TRBV21-1	NA	NA	TRBJ1-2	14	TGTGCCCCCGCCACCCTACAGACTAACTATGGCTACACCTTC	CAPATLQTNYGYTF
TRBV7-3	TRBD2	NA	TRBJ2-1	15	TGTGCCAGCAGCTACACTAGCGGGGGGGCCAGTGAGCAGTTCTTC	CASSYTSGGASEQFF
TRBV7-7	TRBD1	NA	TRBJ2-2	16	TGTGCTAGCAGACAAGGGACAGGCCCGAACACCGGGGAGCTGTTTTTT	CASRQGTGPNTGELFF
TRBV5-4	TRBD1	NA	TRBJ1-1	16	TGTGCCAGCAGCCCTGGGGGACAGGGGAGGAACACTGAAGCTTTCTTT	CASSPGGQGRNTEAFF